One and the same sample provided the 16 T cell receptor beta chains below, sequenced in a study of beta chain features in type 1 diabetes. The sequenced template was cDNA made from the entire isolated RNA. Produced via immunoSEQ multiplex PCR; TCRdb's table is partial and in-frame only. The sample lists about 900,000 clones; around a sixth were seen once. Specimen: naive CD4+ T cells from blood. These receptors originate from a woman aged 18-30 years in good health.

V and J are TRBV2 and TRBJ1-5; D perhaps matches TRBD1 (5 bases). The V end lost 1 base, the J end lost 4 bases, and 11 bases lay between the germline ends. CDR1 is SNHLY and CDR2 is FYNNEI in the germline V gene. The CDR3 is made up of 15 amino acids. In nucleotides, the CDR3 is TGTGCCAGCAGTGAAGAGGGCGGGGGAAATCAGCCCCAGCATTTT. Translating gives CASSEEGGGNQPQHF.

The J gene is TRBJ2-1, the V gene TRBV2, with 9 bases matching TRBD2. Trimming cost V 4 bases and J 3 bases; bases outside gene matches: 7. This CDR3 region has 16 residues. Germline V gives CDR1 SNHLY, CDR2 FYNNEI. In nucleotides, the CDR3 is TGTGCCAGCAGTGTAGCTAGCGGGAATCTCTACAATGAGCAGTTCTTC. Encoded protein: CASSVASGNLYNEQFF.

This chain connects TRBV28 to TRBJ2-1; D remains unclear. The CDR3 is made up of 12 amino acids. V lost 7 bases and J lost 0, with 4 bases in between. From germline, CDR1 is MDHEN and CDR2 SYDVKM. CDR3 sequence: CASTRSYNEQFF. For the CDR3, the DNA is TGTGCCAGCACCCGCTCCTACAATGAGCAGTTCTTC.

V is TRBV7-6 and J is TRBJ1-3; D uncertain. The CDR3 has 15 amino acids. The V end lost 1 base, the J end lost 1 base, and 8 bases lay between the germline ends. The germline gives CDR1 SGHVS, CDR2 FNYEAQ. The CDR3 DNA reads as TGTGCCAGCAGCTTAGAAAGGAGGTCTGGAAACACCATATATTTT. Amino acid sequence: CASSLERRSGNTIYF.

This clone was counted between two and nine times. V and J are TRBV21-1 and TRBJ1-5. TRBV21-1 is noted as a pseudogene. This CDR3 comprises 13 residues. CDR3 amino acids: CASSKVLVWPQHF. The CDR3 DNA reads TGTGCCAGCAGCAAAGTCCTCGTTTGGCCCCAGCATTTT.

As DNA, the CDR3 is TGTGCCAGCAGCCACGCGGGGGCTTCCTACAATGAGCAGTTCTTC. It translates to CASSHAGASYNEQFF. This rearrangement joins TRBV11-3 to TRBJ2-1; maybe TRBD2 (7 bases). The CDR3 covers 15 residues. Trimming took off 5 bases at V and 1 base at J, with 12 bases between the two ends. Per germline, CDR1 SGHNT and CDR2 YENEEA.

The J gene is TRBJ2-5, the V gene TRBV13; TRBD2 agrees at 8 bases. With the DNA end fitting TRBJ2-7 better, the J assignment may be wrong. The CDR3 loop spans 15 amino acids. Germline lookup yields CDR1 PRHDT and CDR2 FYEKMQ (reference sequence). This CDR3 is CASSYPGLGPYEQYF. The CDR3 bases are TGTGCCAGCAGCTACCCGGGACTAGGCCCCTACGAGCAGTACTTC.

This clone has more than one count but fewer than ten. This chain's CDR3 is CASSPHAGDEQYF. CDR3 bases: TGTGCCAGCAGCCCCCATGCCGGGGACGAGCAGTACTTC. V gene TRBV7-9 combines with J gene TRBJ2-7; perhaps TRBD2 as D (5 bases). Trimming left V 5 bases short and J 5 bases short, with 13 bases between. Germline CDR1 is SEHNR and CDR2 is FQNEAQ (reference sequence). This CDR3 is built from 13 residues.

V usage is TRBV6-1 and J usage is TRBJ2-2, with a weak D call TRBD2 (6 bases). The CDR3 runs 15 residues. Looked up from germline, CDR1 is MNHNS and CDR2 is SASEGT. Trimming took off 7 bases at V and 8 bases at J, with 20 bases between the two ends. The CDR3 sequence: CASNTGSAGTGELFF. CDR3 in DNA: TGTGCCAGCAATACGGGATCCGCGGGGACGGGGGAGCTGTTTTTT.

This clone was counted only a few times. The chain recombines TRBV5-6 with TRBJ2-2; maybe TRBD2 (5 bases). CDR1 and CDR2 from the germline V gene are SGHDT and YYEEEE. V lost 1 base, J lost 4 bases, and 14 bases lay in between. The CDR3 covers 16 residues. In DNA, the CDR3 is TGTGCCAGCAGCTTGTGGTCCAGCGAGGGCACCGGGGAGCTGTTTTTT. It translates to CASSLWSSEGTGELFF.

There are a few counts of this clone. V is TRBV7-9 and J is TRBJ2-1; TRBD1 is a possible D gene (6 bases). Looked up from germline, CDR1 is SEHNR and CDR2 is FQNEAQ (reference sequence). The V end was cut by 1 base, the J end by 5 bases, with 18 bases between. The CDR3 has 17 amino acids. The CDR3 nucleotides read TGTGCCAGCAGCTTAGGTACAGGGAGAAACTTCCACAATGAGCAGTTCTTC. Translated: CASSLGTGRNFHNEQFF.

This clone has only a few counts. Other DNA sequences of this sample code for an identical CDR3. The rearrangement links TRBV28 to TRBJ2-5, with TRBD2 as a possible D gene (5 bases). The V gene's germline CDR1 is MDHEN and CDR2 SYDVKM. V lost 4 bases and J lost 4, with 10 bases in between. This CDR3 has 13 amino acids. The CDR3 is CASSSGSGETQYF. In nucleotides, the CDR3 is TGTGCCAGCAGTTCGGGATCGGGAGAGACCCAGTACTTC.

The sample holds a few counts of this clone. The chain recombines TRBV6-5 with TRBJ1-2, with D possibly matching TRBD1 (6 bases). The CDR3 loop spans 16 amino acids. The germline CDR1 and CDR2 sequences are MNHEY and SVGAGI. V lost 0 bases, J lost 2 bases, and 13 bases lay in between. The chain's CDR3 is CASSYSFRTANYGYTF. The CDR3 region has the DNA TGTGCCAGCAGTTACTCATTCAGGACAGCCAACTATGGCTACACCTTC.

This clone was observed a handful of times. The chain combines TRBV28 with TRBJ2-7, with a weak D call TRBD1 (6 bases). V was trimmed by 6 bases and J by 4 bases, leaving 19 bases between them. The CDR3 has 15 residues. Germline V gene data show CDR1 as MDHEN and CDR2 as SYDVKM. The CDR3 region is CASSPSGRGWYEQYF. CDR3 coding DNA: TGTGCCAGCAGCCCAAGTGGCAGGGGTTGGTACGAGCAGTACTTC.

This clone was seen a handful of times. This rearrangement joins TRBV7-2 to TRBJ2-1; D not certain. Germline values: CDR1 SGHTA, CDR2 FQGNSA. The CDR3 covers 11 residues. The V gene lost 8 bases and the J gene lost 5 bases, with 7 bases spanning the gap. The CDR3 bases are TGTGCCAGCCGGTGGGACAATGAGCAGTTCTTC. It yields the protein CASRWDNEQFF.

J is TRBJ2-7 and V is TRBV7-2; D not resolved. Germline loops: CDR1 SGHTA, CDR2 FQGNSA. This CDR3 region has 15 residues. V lost 5 bases and J 5 bases, leaving 19 bases between the germline ends. This chain's CDR3 is CASSPHPRNRNEQYF. The CDR3 DNA is TGTGCCAGCAGCCCCCACCCGCGAAACAGAAACGAGCAGTACTTC.